This T cell receptor (beta chain) was recorded in a study of T cell responses to AZD1222 COVID-19 vaccine. This clone was observed a single time. Here immunoSEQ multiplex PCR was the method, and the copy in TCRdb shows in-frame clones only, minus some. The sample lists 95,000 to 150,000 clones, approximately 86% occurring once. Trimming shortened V by 8 bases and J by 2 bases, and 6 bases separated the two germline ends. The CDR3 loop spans 12 amino acids. Looked up from germline, CDR1 is SNHLY and CDR2 is FYNNEI. The chain combines TRBV2 with TRBJ2-2; weak D call: TRBD2 (5 bases). The sample here was peripheral blood, taken on day 0 of AZD1222 vaccination. The receptor was derived from an adult in good health. The CDR3 DNA is TGTGCCAGCCGGGATAACACCGGGGAGCTGTTTTTT. Translating it yields CASRDNTGELFF.